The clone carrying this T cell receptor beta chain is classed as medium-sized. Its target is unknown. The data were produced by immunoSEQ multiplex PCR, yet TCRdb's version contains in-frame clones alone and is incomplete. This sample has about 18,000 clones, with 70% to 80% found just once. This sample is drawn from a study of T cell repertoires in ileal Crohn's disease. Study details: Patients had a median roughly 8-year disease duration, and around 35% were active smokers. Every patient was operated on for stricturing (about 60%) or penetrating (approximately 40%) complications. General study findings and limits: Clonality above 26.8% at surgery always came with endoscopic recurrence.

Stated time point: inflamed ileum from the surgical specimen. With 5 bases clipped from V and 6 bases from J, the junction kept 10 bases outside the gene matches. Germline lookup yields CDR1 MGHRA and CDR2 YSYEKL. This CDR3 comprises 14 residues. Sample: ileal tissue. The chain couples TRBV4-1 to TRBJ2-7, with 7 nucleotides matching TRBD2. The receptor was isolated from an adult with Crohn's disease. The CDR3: CASSSSTGGGEQYF. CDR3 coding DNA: TGCGCCAGCAGCAGCAGTACCGGCGGGGGCGAGCAGTACTTC.